The 22 T cell receptor beta chains below were found in one sample sequenced in a study of blood T cells in healthy people across ages (dated by TCRdb to the mid-2010s). Library method: 5' RACE. TCRdb shows the sequencer as Illumina HiSeq 2500. A second PCR of roughly 7 to 11 cycles was performed with a sample-barcoded 5' primer and a J-beta primer mix. The public reads were reanalyzed by TCRdb: fastp trimming at Q25, MiXCR alignment, in-frame beta chains only. Merged by CDR3 protein, the rows form single entries marked with the most common genes and DNA. This sample has hundreds of thousands of distinct CDR3 sequences in its table, and about 44% of those were observed once. Around 15% of the sample is held by the ten biggest clonotypes. Sequencing input: blood. The source of these receptors is a man younger than 45 in good health.

A few counts support this clonotype. This sequence joins TRBV28 and TRBJ1-4; 7 positions agree with TRBD1. V shed 5 bases, J shed 0 bases, and the junction held 6 bases outside the gene matches. The CDR3 spans 16 residues. CDR1 and CDR2 from the germline V gene are MDHEN and SYDVKM. The CDR3 loop is CASSERQGATNEKLFF. The CDR3 DNA reads as TGTGCCAGCAGTGAACGACAGGGTGCAACTAATGAAAAACTGTTTTTT.

This clonotype was recorded at least ten times. The chain recombines TRBV4-3 with TRBJ2-7, with 8 bases aligning to TRBD1. The CDR3 sequence is 17 residues long. Trimming at V came to 1 base and at J to 2 bases, leaving 10 bases not matched to a gene. Germline assignment: CDR1 LGHNA and CDR2 YSLEER. The CDR3 sequence: CASSQGHGQGRTYEQYF. CDR3 coding DNA: TGCGCCAGCAGCCAAGGACACGGACAGGGCAGAACCTACGAGCAGTACTTC.

This chain uses TRBV7-2 with TRBJ1-4; D is perhaps TRBD1 (6 bases). The CDR3 is made up of 16 amino acids. Trimming removed 3 bases from V and 6 bases from J, with 17 bases in between. Germline V lookup: CDR1 SGHTA, CDR2 FQGNSA. The CDR3 region is CASSFETGGRDEKLFF. DNA for the CDR3: TGTGCCAGCAGCTTCGAAACGGGGGGGCGGGATGAAAAACTGTTTTTT.

This clonotype appeared a few times. The chain uses TRBV7-2 and TRBJ2-2; maybe TRBD1 (5 bases). There are 13 residues in the CDR3. From germline, CDR1 is SGHTA and CDR2 FQGNSA. Trimming shortened V by 5 bases and J by 4 bases, and 8 bases separated the two germline ends. The CDR3 bases are TGTGCCAGCAGCACCAGGGTCACCGGGGAGCTGTTTTTT. It yields the protein CASSTRVTGELFF.

This clonotype occurred many times. The chain is built from TRBV6-5 and TRBJ2-3, with 12 bases that match TRBD1. CDR3 size: 15 residues. The V segment lost 5 bases and the J segment 3 bases; nucleotides outside the gene matches: 3. CDR1 is MNHEY and CDR2 is SVGAGI in the germline V gene. DNA for the CDR3: TGTGCCAGCAGTCCGGGACAGGGGGCGACAGATACGCAGTATTTT. It specifies CASSPGQGATDTQYF.

The rearrangement links TRBV6-5 to TRBJ2-7; 12 positions match TRBD2. Trimming took 4 bases from V and 5 from J; bases not matched to a gene: 6. The germline gives CDR1 MNHEY, CDR2 SVGAGI. The CDR3 runs 15 residues. CDR3 sequence (DNA): TGTGCCAGCAGTTCCCGTCTAGCGGGAGGGGACGAGCAGTACTTC. Translation gives CASSSRLAGGDEQYF.

This clonotype was counted only a few times. This chain uses TRBV30 with TRBJ2-3, with D possibly TRBD1 on 7 matching bases. There are 15 residues in the CDR3. Trimming shortened V by 3 bases and J by 0 bases, and 13 bases separated the two germline ends. Per germline, CDR1 GTSNPN and CDR2 SVGIG (reference sequence). Written as DNA, the CDR3 is TGTGCCTGGAGCACGACAGGGACTAGCACAGATACGCAGTATTTT. It encodes CAWSTTGTSTDTQYF.

The chain carries TRBV6-2 or TRBV6-3 and TRBJ2-1; D not resolved. In germline, CDR1 is MNHEY, CDR2 SVGEGT. Trimming took 8 bases from V and 2 from J, leaving 10 bases between them. CDR3 length equals 13 residues. CDR3 in amino acids: CASGDSTYNEQFF. CDR3 sequence (DNA): TGTGCCAGCGGAGACTCGACCTACAATGAGCAGTTCTTC.

This clonotype occurred a few times. The chain recombines TRBV6-2 or TRBV6-3 with TRBJ2-7; the D gene is possibly TRBD2 (6 bases). Germline loops: CDR1 MNHEY, CDR2 SVGEGT. The CDR3 has 16 amino acids. Trimming took off 0 bases at V and 0 bases at J, with 12 bases between the two ends. The CDR3 DNA follows: TGTGCCAGCAGTTACTCCCGAGCGGGCCCCTCCTACGAGCAGTACTTC. This translates into CASSYSRAGPSYEQYF.

This clonotype has only a few counts. The chain uses TRBV7-9 and TRBJ1-1; D gene unclear. The V end was cut by 1 base, the J end by 0 bases, with 15 bases between. The CDR3 loop spans 17 amino acids. Germline V lookup: CDR1 SEHNR, CDR2 FQNEAQ (reference sequence). Here the CDR3 reads CASSLVFGRAVNTEAFF. CDR3 nucleotide sequence: TGTGCCAGCAGCTTAGTTTTCGGGCGGGCGGTGAACACTGAAGCTTTCTTT.

The table lists this clonotype with a count of one. The chain links TRBV5-1 to TRBJ2-7; D tentatively reads TRBD1 or TRBD2 (5 bases each). Trimming took off 2 bases at V and 5 bases at J, with 14 bases between the two ends. Germline CDR1 and CDR2: SGHRS and YFSETQ. There are 14 residues in the CDR3. The CDR3 DNA is TGCGCCAGCAGCTTCCAGGGACGGAACGACGAGCAGTACTTC. This translates into CASSFQGRNDEQYF.

This chain links TRBV6-2 or TRBV6-3 with TRBJ1-2; 8 bases are shared with TRBD1. The CDR3 loop spans 15 amino acids. V trimming: 0 bases; J trimming: 2 bases; junction bases outside the gene matches: 2. Per the germline V gene, CDR1 is MNHEY and CDR2 is SVGEGT. CDR3 region: CASSYSTGANYGYTF. The CDR3 coding sequence is TGTGCCAGCAGTTACTCGACAGGGGCAAACTATGGCTACACCTTC.

The table lists this clonotype with a count of one. The chain recombines TRBV10-3 with TRBJ1-2; 10 bases agree with TRBD1. This CDR3 contains 17 residues. CDR1 and CDR2 from the germline V gene are ENHRY and SYGVKD. V lost 7 bases, J lost 0 bases, and 11 bases stayed unmatched. The CDR3 nucleotides read TGTGCCATCATGCCCCGGGACAGGGGTCTTACTAACTATGGCTACACCTTC. Translated: CAIMPRDRGLTNYGYTF.

The chain has TRBV28 and TRBJ2-7; D remains ambiguous. This CDR3 region has 13 residues. Germline CDR1 is MDHEN and CDR2 is SYDVKM. The ends were cut back, 8 bases at V and 3 bases at J, with 14 bases in the middle. The CDR3 DNA sequence: TGTGCCAGCCAACATCCTAACAGCTACGAGCAGTACTTC. Translation gives CASQHPNSYEQYF.

The rearrangement joins TRBV5-6 to TRBJ2-1; TRBD2 agrees at 9 bases. Germline loops: CDR1 SGHDT, CDR2 YYEEEE. CDR3 length: 17 amino acids. V was clipped by 3 bases and J by 3 bases; unmatched bases: 10. CDR3 sequence: CASSSRLAGRSYNEQFF. The CDR3, as DNA: TGTGCCAGCAGCTCGAGGCTAGCGGGGCGCAGCTACAATGAGCAGTTCTTC.

The chain is built from TRBV10-3 and TRBJ2-3; 8 nucleotides align to TRBD1. J gave up 2 bases and V 6 bases, and 4 bases lay outside the gene matches. Germline assignment: CDR1 ENHRY and CDR2 SYGVKD. The CDR3 spans 14 residues. CDR3 protein: CAISGQGATDTQYF. CDR3 nucleotide sequence: TGTGCCATCAGCGGACAGGGCGCCACAGATACGCAGTATTTT.

The chain combines TRBV4-1 with TRBJ1-5; a possible D gene is TRBD1 (5 bases). The CDR3 has 14 amino acids. Trimming left V 4 bases short and J 4 bases short, with 11 bases between. CDR1 and CDR2 (germline): MGHRA, YSYEKL. In nucleotides, the CDR3 is TGCGCCAGCAGCCCCCGCGAGGGGAATCAGCCCCAGCATTTT. Amino acids: CASSPREGNQPQHF.

The CDR3 nucleotides read TGTGCCAGCAGCTTAGGACAGATAGAGACCCAGTACTTC. Protein product: CASSLGQIETQYF. V is TRBV11-3 and J is TRBJ2-5; perhaps TRBD1 as D (5 bases). Germline CDR1 is SGHNT and CDR2 is YENEEA. This CDR3 contains 13 residues. V was trimmed by 1 base and J by 4 bases, leaving 7 bases between them.

The chain carries TRBV28 and TRBJ2-1; D is unclear. Trimming stripped 5 bases from V and 4 bases from J, with 12 bases between. Germline values: CDR1 MDHEN, CDR2 SYDVKM. The CDR3 extends over 14 amino acids. CDR3 sequence (DNA): TGTGCCAGCAGTGTTTCATACATGTACAATGAGCAGTTCTTC. Translated, it gives CASSVSYMYNEQFF. Complete variable domain (other parts from reference TRBV28 and TRBJ2-1): DVKVTQSSRYLVKRTGEKVFLECVQDMDHENMFWYRQDPGLGLRLIYFSYDVKMKEKGDIPEGYSVSREKKERFSLILESASTNQTSMYLCASSVSYMYNEQFFGPGTRLTVL.

This clonotype was counted between two and nine times. V usage is TRBV7-6 and J usage is TRBJ2-3, with 7 positions matching TRBD1. CDR3 length equals 15 residues. With V trimmed by 2 bases and J by 1 base, 3 bases remained unmatched. CDR1 and CDR2 (germline): SGHVS, FNYEAQ. The DNA for the CDR3 is TGTGCCAGCAGCTTAAACAGGGGAGGCACAGATACGCAGTATTTT. It specifies CASSLNRGGTDTQYF.

The J gene is TRBJ2-5, the V gene TRBV3-1; D not certain. The CDR3 is 15 residues long. Germline V gene lookup returns CDR1 LGHDT and CDR2 YNNKEL (reference sequence). V lost 0 bases to trimming and J lost 2 bases, with 10 bases between them. CDR3 residues: CASSQEVRVQETQYF. CDR3 nucleotide sequence: TGTGCCAGCAGCCAAGAGGTGAGAGTACAAGAGACCCAGTACTTC.

The chain joins TRBV12-3 or TRBV12-4 to TRBJ2-1; D unclear. Trimming took off 5 bases at V and 0 bases at J, with 11 bases between the two ends. The CDR3 is 15 amino acids. The CDR3 here is CASSITTRSYNEQFF. CDR3 bases: TGTGCCAGCAGTATCACTACCCGCTCCTACAATGAGCAGTTCTTC.